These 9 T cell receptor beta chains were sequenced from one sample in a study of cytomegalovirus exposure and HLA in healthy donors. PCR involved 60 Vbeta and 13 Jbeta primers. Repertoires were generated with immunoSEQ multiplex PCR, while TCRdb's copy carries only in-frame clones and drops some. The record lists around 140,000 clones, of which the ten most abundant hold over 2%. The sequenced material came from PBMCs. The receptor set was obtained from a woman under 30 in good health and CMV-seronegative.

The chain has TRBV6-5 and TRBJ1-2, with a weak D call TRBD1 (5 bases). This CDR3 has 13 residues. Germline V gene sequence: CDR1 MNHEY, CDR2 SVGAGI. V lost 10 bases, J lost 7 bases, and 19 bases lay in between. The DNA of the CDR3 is TGTGCCACCTCACCCAGAACAGGTGCTGGCTACACCTTC. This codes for CATSPRTGAGYTF.

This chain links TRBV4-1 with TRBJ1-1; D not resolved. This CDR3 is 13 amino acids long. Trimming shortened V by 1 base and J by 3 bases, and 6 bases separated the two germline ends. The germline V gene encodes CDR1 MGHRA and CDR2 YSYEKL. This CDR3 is CASSQVPDTEAFF. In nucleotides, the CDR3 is TGCGCCAGCAGCCAAGTACCGGACACTGAAGCTTTCTTT.

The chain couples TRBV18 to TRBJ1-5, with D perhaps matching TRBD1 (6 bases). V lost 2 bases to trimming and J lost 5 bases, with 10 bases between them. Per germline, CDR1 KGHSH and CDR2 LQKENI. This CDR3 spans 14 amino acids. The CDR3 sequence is CASSPGEGDQPQHF. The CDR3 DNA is TGTGCCAGCTCACCAGGGGAGGGGGATCAGCCCCAGCATTTT.

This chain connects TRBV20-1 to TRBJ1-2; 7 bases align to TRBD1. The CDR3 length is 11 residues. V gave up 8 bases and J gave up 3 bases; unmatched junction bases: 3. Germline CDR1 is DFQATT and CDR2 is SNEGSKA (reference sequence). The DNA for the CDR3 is TGCAGTTTAGGGGGCTACTATGGCTACACCTTC. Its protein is CSLGGYYGYTF.

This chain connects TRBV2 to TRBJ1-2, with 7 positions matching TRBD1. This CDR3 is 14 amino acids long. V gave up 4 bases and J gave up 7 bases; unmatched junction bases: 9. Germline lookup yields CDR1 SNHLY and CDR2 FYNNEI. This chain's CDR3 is CASSVTGAYGGYTF. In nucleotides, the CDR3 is TGTGCCAGCAGTGTTACAGGGGCCTATGGTGGCTACACCTTC. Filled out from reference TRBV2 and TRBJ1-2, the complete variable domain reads EPEVTQTPSHQVTQMGQEVILRCVPISNHLYFYWYRQILGQKVEFLVSFYNNEISEKSEIFDDQFSVERPDGSNFTLKIRSTKLEDSAMYFCASSVTGAYGGYTFGSGTRLTVV.

The CDR3 protein is CASSFTGASTEAFF. CDR3 nucleotide sequence: TGTGCCAGCAGCTTCACAGGGGCCTCCACTGAAGCTTTCTTT. The chain carries TRBV7-2 and TRBJ1-1, with TRBD1 identical over 7 bases. The junction had 5 bases not matched to a gene; V was cut back by 3 bases and J by 4 bases. Germline lookup yields CDR1 SGHTA and CDR2 FQGNSA. The CDR3 spans 14 residues.

As DNA, the CDR3 is TGTGCTAGTGGTAACATCCGGGACAGGCTGGTACAGCCCCAGCATTTT. This encodes CASGNIRDRLVQPQHF. The V call is TRBV12-5, the J call TRBJ1-5, with 8 nucleotides matching TRBD1. CDR3 length equals 16 residues. Looked up from germline, CDR1 is LGHNT and CDR2 is FRNRAP. V was pared by 5 bases and J by 7 bases, with 13 bases of the junction left unmatched. The variable domain in full, with the rest retrieved from reference TRBV12-5 and TRBJ1-5, is DARVTQTPRHKVTEMGQEVTMRCQPILGHNTVFWYRQTMMQGLELLAYFRNRAPLDDSGMPKDRFSAEMPDATLATLKIQPSEPRDSAVYFCASGNIRDRLVQPQHFGDGTRLSIL.

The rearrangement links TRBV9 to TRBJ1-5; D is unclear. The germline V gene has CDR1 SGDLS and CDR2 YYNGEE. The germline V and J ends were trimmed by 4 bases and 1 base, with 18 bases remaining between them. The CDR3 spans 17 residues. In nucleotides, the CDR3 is TGTGCCAGCAGCCCGGAGGAGGTAAGGGAGAGCAATCAGCCCCAGCATTTT. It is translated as CASSPEEVRESNQPQHF.

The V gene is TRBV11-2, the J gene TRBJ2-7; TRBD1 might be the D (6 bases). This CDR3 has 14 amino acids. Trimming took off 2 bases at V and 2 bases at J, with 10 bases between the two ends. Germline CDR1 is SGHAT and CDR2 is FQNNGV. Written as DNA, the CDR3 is TGTGCCAGCAGCTTAAACACAGGGCCCTACGAGCAGTACTTC. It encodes CASSLNTGPYEQYF.